This T cell receptor (beta chain) was captured by sequencing in a study of blood T cell repertoires in COVID-19. Background on the study: Acute and convalescent COVID-19 samples came from the United States, Italy and Spain. The analysed material was cDNA or gDNA that came from T cells, B-cell-depleted T cells, or PBMCs.

Germline CDR1 and CDR2: LNHDA and SQIVND (reference sequence). The CDR3 loop spans 12 amino acids. V dropped 9 bases and J dropped 7; count of bases not matched to a gene: 6. Authors' methods: Cell counts per sample came from amplifying reference gene primers. TCRdb keeps only in-frame clones here, not all; method: immunoSEQ multiplex PCR. V and J calls and clone size are as listed in that table; D and trimming were resolved from the DNA. In the table there are 150,000 or so clones, around 67% of which are singletons. The chain uses TRBV19 and TRBJ2-7, with 10 bases fitting TRBD1. Sequenced sample: peripheral blood. This receptor was taken from a woman of 80 years or more with acute or convalescent COVID-19. This CDR3 reads CASRQGAGEQYF. DNA for the CDR3: TGTGCCAGCCGACAGGGGGCTGGGGAGCAGTACTTC.